A single T cell receptor beta chain is shown here with its context. Original handling: Estimated nucleated cell counts came from reference gene primer amplification. The repertoire was sequenced with immunoSEQ multiplex PCR; TCRdb's copy has only in-frame clones and lacks some. The D gene and trimming were derived from the DNA, and the V and J assignments and clone size from that table. The sample lists 110,000 or so clones; approximately 80% were seen once. This sample is drawn from a study of blood T cell repertoires in COVID-19. Study summary: The origin of the acute and convalescent COVID-19 samples was the United States, Italy and Spain. Sources were T cells, B-cell-depleted T cells, or PBMCs; the material itself was cDNA or gDNA.

Per germline, CDR1 MNHEY and CDR2 SVGAGI. Trimming removed 6 bases from V and 4 bases from J, with 15 bases in between. CDR3 length equals 14 residues. The material sequenced was peripheral blood. This receptor was identified in a man between 70 and 80 years old with acute or convalescent COVID-19. The V and J genes are TRBV6-5 and TRBJ1-2, with D unresolved. The CDR3 reads CASSSFQEFYGYTF. As DNA, the CDR3 is TGTGCCAGCAGCTCCTTCCAGGAATTCTATGGCTACACCTTC.